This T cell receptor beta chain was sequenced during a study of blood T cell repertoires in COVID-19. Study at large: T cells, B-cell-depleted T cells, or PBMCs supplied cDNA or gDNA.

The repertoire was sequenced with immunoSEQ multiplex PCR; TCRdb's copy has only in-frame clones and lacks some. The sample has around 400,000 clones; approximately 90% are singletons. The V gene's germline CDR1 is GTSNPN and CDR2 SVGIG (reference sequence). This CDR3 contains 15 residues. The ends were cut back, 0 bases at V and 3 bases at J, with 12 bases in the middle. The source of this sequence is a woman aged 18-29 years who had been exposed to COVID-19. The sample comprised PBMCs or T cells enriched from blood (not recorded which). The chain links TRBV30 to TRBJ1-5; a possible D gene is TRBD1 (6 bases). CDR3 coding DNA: TGTGCCTGGAGTGTTTTTGACAGGCCCAATCAGCCCCAGCATTTT. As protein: CAWSVFDRPNQPQHF.